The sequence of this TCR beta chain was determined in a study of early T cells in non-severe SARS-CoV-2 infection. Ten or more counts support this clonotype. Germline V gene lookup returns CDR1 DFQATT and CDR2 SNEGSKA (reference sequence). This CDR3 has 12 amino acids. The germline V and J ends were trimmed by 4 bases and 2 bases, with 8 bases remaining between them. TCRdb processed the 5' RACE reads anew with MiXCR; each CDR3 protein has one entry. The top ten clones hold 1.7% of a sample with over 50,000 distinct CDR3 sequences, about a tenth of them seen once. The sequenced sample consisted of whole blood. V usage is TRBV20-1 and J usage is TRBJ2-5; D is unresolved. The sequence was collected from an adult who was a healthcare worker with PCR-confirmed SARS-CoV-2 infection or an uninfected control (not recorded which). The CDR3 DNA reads TGCAGTGCTAAGGTTATTCAAGAGACCCAGTACTTC. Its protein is CSAKVIQETQYF.